A single sample gave rise to the 10 T cell receptor beta chains below, sequenced in a study of T cell changes during pregnancy in multiple sclerosis. Produced via immunoSEQ multiplex PCR; TCRdb's table is partial and in-frame only. The table has about 73,000 clones, 85% to 95% seen once. The sample consisted of peripheral blood, taken in the third trimester of pregnancy. The receptors were sampled from a female donor in good health, enrolled as a control in a pregnancy study.

The chain has TRBV15 and TRBJ2-5, with TRBD2 identical over 7 bases. V lost 1 base to trimming and J lost 2 bases; unmatched junction nucleotides: 7. Per germline, CDR1 LNHNV and CDR2 YYDKDF (reference sequence). The CDR3 covers 16 residues. CDR3 sequence reads: CATSRVAGEGQETQYF. The DNA for the CDR3 is TGTGCCACCAGCAGAGTTGCGGGAGAGGGTCAAGAGACCCAGTACTTC.

This chain links TRBV5-1 with TRBJ2-1; 11 nucleotides match TRBD2. The germline V gene has CDR1 SGHRS and CDR2 YFSETQ. The length of the CDR3 is 15 residues. With 5 bases clipped from V and 5 bases from J, the junction kept 6 bases outside the gene matches. The CDR3 nucleotides are TGCGCCAGCAGAACGACTAGCGGGAATGACAATGAGCAGTTCTTC. Its translation is CASRTTSGNDNEQFF.

The chain couples TRBV9 to TRBJ2-7; 9 bases align to TRBD1. V lost 0 bases and J lost 3; bases outside the gene matches: 10. The CDR3 sequence is 17 residues long. Germline CDR1 reads SGDLS; CDR2 reads YYNGEE. The CDR3 is CASSVGKGTGHNYEQYF. CDR3 sequence (DNA): TGTGCCAGCAGCGTAGGGAAGGGGACAGGGCACAACTACGAGCAGTACTTC.

This rearrangement joins TRBV7-8 to TRBJ1-3, with D unresolved. V was pared by 1 base and J by 4 bases, with 5 bases between. This CDR3 is 13 amino acids long. Looked up from germline, CDR1 is SGHVS and CDR2 is FQNEAQ. CDR3 in amino acids: CASSLVRGNTIYF. CDR3 bases: TGTGCCAGCAGCTTAGTCCGGGGAAACACCATATATTTT.

The genes are TRBV5-6 and TRBJ2-7; 8 nucleotides line up with TRBD2. CDR1 is SGHDT, CDR2 YYEEEE, per germline. The CDR3 runs 13 residues. Losses at the gene ends were 5 bases for V and 1 base for J; bases not matched to a gene: 2. This chain's CDR3 is CASSLAGSYEQYF. The CDR3 nucleotides read TGTGCCAGCAGTCTAGCGGGTTCCTACGAGCAGTACTTC.

This clone appeared once. The V gene is TRBV27, the J gene TRBJ2-3; TRBD2 might be the D (6 bases). The CDR3 has 13 amino acids. V lost 4 bases, J lost 7 bases, and 12 bases lay in between. Looked up from germline, CDR1 is MNHEY and CDR2 is SMNVEV (reference sequence). Written as DNA, the CDR3 is TGTGCCAGCAGTTACGGCGGGGCGAATACGCAGTATTTT. It yields the protein CASSYGGANTQYF.

The chain joins TRBV29-1 to TRBJ2-3; TRBD2 might be the D (5 bases). This CDR3 is 14 amino acids long. Trimming shortened V by 6 bases and J by 0 bases, and 13 bases separated the two germline ends. Germline loops: CDR1 SQVTM, CDR2 ANQGSEA. DNA for the CDR3: TGCAGCGTCCACAGAGCGGATAGCACAGATACGCAGTATTTT. It translates to CSVHRADSTDTQYF.

Concerning this clone itself: Other DNA sequences of this sample code for an identical CDR3. The chain combines TRBV4-1 with TRBJ2-5; 8 bases line up with TRBD2. V lost 0 bases, J lost 4 bases, and 1 base stayed unmatched. Germline CDR1 and CDR2: MGHRA and YSYEKL. This CDR3 region has 14 residues. Here the CDR3 DNA reads TGCGCCAGCAGCCAAGATGGACTAGCAGAGACCCAGTACTTC. Protein sequence: CASSQDGLAETQYF.

V gene TRBV5-1 combines with J gene TRBJ2-1; TRBD2 aligns across 10 bases. The CDR3 is 15 amino acids. Per germline, CDR1 SGHRS and CDR2 YFSETQ. V dropped 5 bases and J dropped 0; count of bases not matched to a gene: 2. CDR3 sequence (DNA): TGCGCCAGCAGGGTAGCGGGAGGCTCCTACAATGAGCAGTTCTTC. It is translated as CASRVAGGSYNEQFF.

The genes are TRBV19 and TRBJ2-3, with 12 positions matching TRBD2. V lost 1 base, J lost 9 bases, and 17 bases stayed unmatched. Germline V gene lookup returns CDR1 LNHDA and CDR2 SQIVND (reference sequence). The CDR3 consists of 19 residues. The CDR3 region is CASSIASGASGGAELTQYF. The CDR3 coding sequence is TGTGCCAGTAGTATAGCGAGTGGGGCTAGCGGGGGGGCCGAGTTAACGCAGTATTTT.